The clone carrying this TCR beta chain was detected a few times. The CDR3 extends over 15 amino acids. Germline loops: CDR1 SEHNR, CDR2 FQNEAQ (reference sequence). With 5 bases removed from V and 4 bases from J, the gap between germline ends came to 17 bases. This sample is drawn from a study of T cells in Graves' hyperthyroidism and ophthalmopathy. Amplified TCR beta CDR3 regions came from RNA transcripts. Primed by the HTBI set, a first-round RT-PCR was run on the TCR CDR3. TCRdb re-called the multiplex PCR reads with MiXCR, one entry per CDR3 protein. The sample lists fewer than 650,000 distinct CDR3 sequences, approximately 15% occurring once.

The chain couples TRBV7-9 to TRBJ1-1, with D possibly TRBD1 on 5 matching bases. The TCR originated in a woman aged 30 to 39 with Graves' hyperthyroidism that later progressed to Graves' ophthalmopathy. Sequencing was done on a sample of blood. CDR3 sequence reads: CASSPARTGGTEAFF. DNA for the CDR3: TGTGCCAGCAGCCCTGCCCGAACGGGGGGCACTGAAGCTTTCTTT. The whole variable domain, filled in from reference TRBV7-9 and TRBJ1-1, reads DTGVSQNPRHKITKRGQNVTFRCDPISEHNRLYWYRQTLGQGPEFLTYFQNEAQLEKSRLLSDRFSAERPKGSFSTLEIQRTEQGDSAMYLCASSPARTGGTEAFFGQGTRLTVV.